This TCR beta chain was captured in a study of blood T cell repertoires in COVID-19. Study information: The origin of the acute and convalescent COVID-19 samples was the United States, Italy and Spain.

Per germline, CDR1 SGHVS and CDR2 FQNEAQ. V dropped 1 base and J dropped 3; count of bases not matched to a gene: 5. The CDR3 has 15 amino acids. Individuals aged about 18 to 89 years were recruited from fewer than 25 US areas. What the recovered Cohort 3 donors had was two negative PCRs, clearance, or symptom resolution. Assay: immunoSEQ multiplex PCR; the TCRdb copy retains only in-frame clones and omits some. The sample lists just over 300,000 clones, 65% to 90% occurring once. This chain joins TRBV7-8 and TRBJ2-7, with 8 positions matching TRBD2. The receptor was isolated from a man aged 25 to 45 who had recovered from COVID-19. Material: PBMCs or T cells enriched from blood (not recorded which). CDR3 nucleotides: TGTGCCAGCAGCTTAGTGCGGGGGGAGGGCTACGAGCAGTACTTC. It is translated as CASSLVRGEGYEQYF.